The rows below give T cell receptor beta chains drawn from one sample of a study of cytomegalovirus exposure and HLA in healthy donors. Sequencing used immunoSEQ multiplex PCR; TCRdb keeps in-frame clones, though not all of them. The table records 200,000 or so clones, more than 75% of them present only once. The sequenced sample was PBMCs. The origin of the receptors is a human donor in good health. Both conserved end residues are part of each CDR3. A D gene is named only where the DNA matches it firmly. Rows give clone size only sometimes, using once, few, many, or a class for an expanded clone.

TRBV5-6	-	few	TRBJ2-7	CASSLGQSTLEQYF	TGTGCCAGCAGCTTGGGGCAGTCCACCTTAGAGCAGTACTTC
TRBV20-1	TRBD1	-	TRBJ1-2	CSAAGGEGYTF	TGCAGTGCAGCAGGGGGTGAGGGCTACACCTTC
TRBV5-4	-	once	TRBJ1-1	CASSLGGTSNTEAFF	TGTGCCAGCAGCTTAGGAGGGACGTCGAACACTGAAGCTTTCTTT
TRBV7-3	TRBD2	-	TRBJ2-3	CASSSHRLAGEGGTDTQYF	TGTGCCAGCAGCTCCCATCGACTAGCGGGAGAGGGAGGCACAGATACGCAGTATTTT
TRBV28	TRBD2	-	TRBJ2-3	CASSWGLAGSRADTQYF	TGTGCCAGCAGCTGGGGACTAGCGGGATCACGGGCAGATACGCAGTATTTT
TRBV28	-	few	TRBJ1-5	CASRSLDRINQPQHF	TGTGCCAGCAGGAGCTTAGACAGGATTAATCAGCCCCAGCATTTT
TRBV10-3	TRBD1	-	TRBJ2-7	CAIGRGQGIYEQYF	TGTGCCATCGGGCGGGGACAGGGAATCTACGAGCAGTACTTC
TRBV27	-	-	TRBJ2-5	CASSPERDQETQYF	TGTGCCAGCAGTCCGGAGCGGGACCAAGAGACCCAGTACTTC
TRBV29-1	-	-	TRBJ2-7	CSAAPVGTAGSEQYF	TGCAGCGCCGCCCCGGTCGGGACAGCGGGCAGCGAGCAGTACTTC
TRBV6-5	TRBD1	-	TRBJ1-5	CASSRTGLNQPQHF	TGTGCCAGCAGTCGGACAGGGCTCAATCAGCCCCAGCATTTT
TRBV7-9	TRBD2	once	TRBJ2-2	CASSPPAGAKKSGELFF	TGTGCCAGCAGCCCCCCGGCGGGAGCGAAGAAGTCCGGGGAGCTGTTTTTT
TRBV4-3	TRBD2	-	TRBJ2-1	CASSQGIAGRDEQFF	TGCGCCAGCAGCCAAGGAATAGCGGGGCGCGATGAGCAGTTCTTC
TRBV9	TRBD2	-	TRBJ2-1	CASSVGTREGWEQFF	TGTGCCAGCAGCGTTGGGACTAGGGAGGGATGGGAGCAGTTCTTC
TRBV7-2	TRBD2	-	TRBJ2-5	CASSLSSGSEETQYF	TGTGCCAGCAGCTTATCTAGCGGGAGTGAAGAGACCCAGTACTTC
TRBV18	TRBD1	-	TRBJ2-6	CASSQGQGTSGANVLTF	TGTGCCAGCTCCCAGGGACAGGGTACTTCTGGGGCCAACGTCCTGACTTTC
TRBV7-9	-	-	TRBJ2-5	CSSRIQGQTQYF	TGTTCCAGCAGGATACAGGGCCAGACCCAGTACTTC
TRBV6-6	-	-	TRBJ2-1	CASIAVADYSYNEQFF	TGTGCCAGCATCGCCGTAGCGGATTATTCCTACAATGAGCAGTTCTTC
TRBV5-4	TRBD2	-	TRBJ2-5	CASSSGTSGRNQETQYF	TGTGCCAGCAGCTCAGGGACTAGCGGGAGGAATCAAGAGACCCAGTACTTC
TRBV7-8	TRBD2	few	TRBJ2-1	CASSFLAGNTNEQFF	TGTGCCAGCAGCTTCCTAGCGGGGAATACCAATGAGCAGTTCTTC
TRBV4-3	TRBD2	once	TRBJ2-1	CASSHVGGRGNEQFF	TGCGCCAGCAGCCACGTGGGCGGGAGAGGGAATGAGCAGTTCTTC
TRBV25-1	-	-	TRBJ2-2	CASSESGPGELFF	TGTGCCAGCAGTGAATCAGGGCCCGGGGAGCTGTTTTTT
TRBV10-2	TRBD2	-	TRBJ2-7	CASQPGRAGEQYF	TGCGCCAGCCAACCCGGGAGGGCTGGCGAGCAGTACTTC
TRBV7-3	-	-	TRBJ2-1	CASSSHPDSYNEQFF	TGTGCCAGCAGCTCTCACCCAGACTCCTACAATGAGCAGTTCTTC
TRBV7-6	TRBD1	-	TRBJ1-4	CASSSTQGEKLFF	TGTGCCAGCAGCTCAACACAGGGGGAAAAACTGTTTTTT
TRBV10-3	-	-	TRBJ2-2	CAISDPSLDTPANTGELFF	TGTGCCATCAGTGACCCCTCCCTCGACACCCCCGCGAACACCGGGGAGCTGTTTTTT